These 19 T cell receptor beta chains were all obtained from the same sample, sequenced in a study of immune cell composition in non-small cell lung cancer. The table came from immunoSEQ multiplex PCR; TCRdb's copy has only in-frame clones and leaves some out. In the table there are about 1,800 clones, about 78% of which are singletons. Material for sequencing was lung tumor tissue. These receptors all come from a human donor with non-small cell lung cancer.

Only a few counts were recorded for this clone. The chain uses TRBV30 and TRBJ1-1, with 7 bases that match TRBD1. V shed 5 bases and J 7 bases; nucleotides not matched to a gene: 10. The CDR3 spans 13 residues. Germline V gene data show CDR1 as GTSNPN and CDR2 as SVGIG (reference sequence). DNA for the CDR3: TGTGCCTGGGACCCTCTTGGGGACAGTGAAGCTTTCTTT. Its translation: CAWDPLGDSEAFF.

V usage is TRBV11-2 and J usage is TRBJ1-1; TRBD1 matches 8 bases. CDR1 SGHAT and CDR2 FQNNGV come from the germline V gene. Germline trimming cut 3 bases from V and 1 base from J; bases unmatched to any gene: 1. This CDR3 has 14 amino acids. The CDR3 spells CASSFDRGNTEAFF. As DNA, the CDR3 is TGTGCCAGCAGCTTCGACAGGGGGAACACTGAAGCTTTCTTT.

This chain links TRBV5-1 with TRBJ1-4, with D tentatively TRBD1 (5 bases). Trimming left V 4 bases short and J 8 bases short, with 15 bases between. Per germline, CDR1 SGHRS and CDR2 YFSETQ. The CDR3 has 14 amino acids. The CDR3 protein is CASSPRGGREKLFF. DNA of the CDR3: TGCGCCAGCAGCCCTCGGGGGGGTCGGGAAAAACTGTTTTTT.

This chain links TRBV5-4 with TRBJ2-5, with 11 nucleotides matching TRBD2. Germline trimming cut 3 bases from V and 3 bases from J; bases unmatched to any gene: 10. This CDR3 spans 17 amino acids. Looked up from germline, CDR1 is SGHNT and CDR2 is YYREEE (reference sequence). The DNA for the CDR3 is TGTGCCAGCAGCTCGGGTTCTTTGGGACTAGCGGAAGAGACCCAGTACTTC. This sequence encodes CASSSGSLGLAEETQYF. The whole variable domain, remainder taken from reference TRBV5-4 and TRBJ2-5, is ETGVTQSPTHLIKTRGQQVTLRCSSQSGHNTVSWYQQALGQGPQFIFQYYREEENGRGNFPPRFSGLQFPNYSSELNVNALELDDSALYLCASSSGSLGLAEETQYFGPGTRLLVL.

The CDR3 region is CASSVAEPDTQYF. The CDR3 DNA reads as TGTGCCAGCAGTGTTGCGGAGCCAGATACGCAGTATTTT. The chain uses TRBV2 and TRBJ2-3; D ambiguous. This CDR3 has 13 residues. Germline loops: CDR1 SNHLY, CDR2 FYNNEI. V lost 4 bases, J lost 4 bases, and 9 bases lay in between.

The chain employs TRBV28 and TRBJ2-2; a weak D match, TRBD2 (6 bases). The germline CDR1 and CDR2 sequences are MDHEN and SYDVKM. Between the trimmed V and J ends, which lost 8 bases and 1 base, there was a span of 8 bases. The CDR3 length is 13 residues. The CDR3 DNA sequence: TGTGCCAGCGGGGAGGTGAACACCGGGGAGCTGTTTTTT. Its translation is CASGEVNTGELFF.

This clone has a single count. The chain uses TRBV29-1 and TRBJ2-5, with TRBD2 identical over 7 bases. The germline V gene has CDR1 SQVTM and CDR2 ANQGSEA. The J segment lost 3 bases and the V segment lost 6 bases, leaving 4 bases of the junction unmatched. The CDR3 spans 12 residues. The CDR3 nucleotides read TGCAGCGTAGCGAGCGGGAAAGAGACCCAGTACTTC. Its protein is CSVASGKETQYF.

V and J are TRBV30 and TRBJ2-7; tentatively, D is TRBD2 (6 bases). The CDR3 sequence is 12 residues long. CDR1 and CDR2 from the germline V gene are GTSNPN and SVGIG (reference sequence). The CDR3 region has the DNA TGTGCTTGGGGACTCGGAAACTACGAGCAGTACTTC. It encodes CAWGLGNYEQYF.

J is TRBJ2-5 and V is TRBV19, with D perhaps TRBD2 (6 bases). Trimming removed 7 bases from V and 5 bases from J, with 20 bases in between. CDR1 and CDR2 (germline): LNHDA, SQIVND (reference sequence). The CDR3 extends over 15 amino acids. The CDR3 DNA reads TGTGCCAGTAACCCTGGGACTTCAAGGTCCGAGACCCAGTACTTC. The encoded protein is CASNPGTSRSETQYF.

The genes are TRBV2 and TRBJ2-1; D is perhaps TRBD2 (5 bases). Per the germline V gene, CDR1 is SNHLY and CDR2 is FYNNEI. This CDR3 is 13 amino acids long. Trimming took off 1 base at V and 10 bases at J, with 11 bases between the two ends. The CDR3 DNA reads TGTGCCAGCAGTGAAGGAGAGTCGGGGGAGCAGTTCTTC. This encodes CASSEGESGEQFF.

This rearrangement joins TRBV5-6 to TRBJ2-5; no clear D gene. V shed 4 bases and J shed 1 base, with 11 bases lying between them. CDR1 is SGHDT and CDR2 is YYEEEE in the germline V gene. The CDR3 is 14 residues long. The CDR3: CASSAGQVQETQYF. The CDR3 region has the DNA TGTGCCAGCAGCGCTGGCCAGGTCCAAGAGACCCAGTACTTC.

The V call is TRBV11-1, the J call TRBJ2-1; 10 positions match TRBD2. The CDR3 has 15 amino acids. The J segment lost 8 bases and the V segment lost 5 bases, leaving 9 bases of the junction unmatched. Germline-derived CDR1 and CDR2 are SGHAT and FQDESV (reference sequence). The CDR3 DNA reads as TGTGCCAGCAGCCCCCGGACTAGCGGCACCCATGAGCAGTTCTTC. It yields the protein CASSPRTSGTHEQFF.

The genes are TRBV18 and TRBJ1-5, with D uncertain. The ends were cut back, 3 bases at V and 6 bases at J, with 12 bases in the middle. This CDR3 region has 14 residues. CDR1 and CDR2 from the germline V gene are KGHSH and LQKENI. CDR3 DNA: TGTGCCAGCTCACCGCTCATCCACGGTCAGCCCCAGCATTTT. It yields the protein CASSPLIHGQPQHF.

V usage is TRBV19 and J usage is TRBJ1-2; 9 nucleotides agree with TRBD1. V lost 6 bases, J lost 4 bases, and 6 bases stayed unmatched. This CDR3 contains 14 residues. Germline V gives CDR1 LNHDA, CDR2 SQIVND (reference sequence). In DNA, the CDR3 is TGTGCCAGTAGCCCGGGACAGGGAACCTATGGCTACACCTTC. Its protein is CASSPGQGTYGYTF.

The CDR3 loop is CASSQETATGELFF. DNA of the CDR3: TGTGCCAGCAGCCAAGAAACAGCCACCGGGGAGCTGTTTTTT. This chain joins TRBV4-2 and TRBJ2-2; no clear D gene. CDR1 is LGHNA and CDR2 is YNFKEQ in the germline V gene. The CDR3 covers 14 residues. V gave up 0 bases and J gave up 4 bases, with 6 bases separating them.

This rearrangement joins TRBV19 to TRBJ2-5; 9 bases are shared with TRBD1. This CDR3 has 15 residues. The V gene's germline CDR1 is LNHDA and CDR2 SQIVND (reference sequence). Germline trimming cut 3 bases from V and 2 bases from J; bases unmatched to any gene: 4. CDR3 residues: CASSMLGQGQETQYF. The CDR3 DNA follows: TGTGCCAGTAGTATGTTGGGACAGGGTCAAGAGACCCAGTACTTC.

The chain combines TRBV4-1 with TRBJ2-1, with D perhaps TRBD1 (5 bases). Germline-derived CDR1 and CDR2 are MGHRA and YSYEKL. The CDR3 loop spans 18 amino acids. The germline V and J ends were trimmed by 1 base and 0 bases, with 16 bases remaining between them. CDR3 region: CASSQGAGAPSSYNEQFF. For the CDR3, the DNA is TGCGCCAGCAGCCAAGGGGCTGGGGCGCCGAGCTCCTACAATGAGCAGTTCTTC.

The DNA of the CDR3 is TGTGCCAGTAGCCTCGGGAGGTACGGGGCCAACGTCCTGACTTTC. Its translation is CASSLGRYGANVLTF. The chain couples TRBV19 to TRBJ2-6; 7 bases line up with TRBD2. Germline V gives CDR1 LNHDA, CDR2 SQIVND (reference sequence). This CDR3 has 15 residues. J was trimmed by 4 bases and V by 6 bases; bases with no gene match: 6.

This clone has more than one count but fewer than ten. V and J are TRBV11-2 and TRBJ2-2, with D perhaps TRBD2 (6 bases). The germline V gene has CDR1 SGHAT and CDR2 FQNNGV. Trimming cost V 5 bases and J 3 bases, with 13 bases left between them. This CDR3 contains 15 residues. As DNA, the CDR3 is TGTGCCAGCAGCCCCTTAGCGGCTTACACCGGGGAGCTGTTTTTT. Protein: CASSPLAAYTGELFF.